This entry lists 10 T cell receptor beta chains sequenced from one sample in a study of shared clonotypes between healthy human individuals (dated by TCRdb to the early 2020s). CD8 naive samples consisted of CD45RO-negative cells that were positively selected for CCR7, yielding a CD45RA+CCR7+ population without TemRA cells. Library preparation was by the immunoSEQ multiplex PCR assay. Imported from immuneACCESS, the table was reduced by TCRdb to in-frame sequences with V and J called. These copies leave out some clones; in studies compared against another copy, an unresolved V gene accounts for under half, and the cause of the remainder is not known. This sample lists around 610,000 clones; 90% to 97% were detected once. Of the sample, 0.11% falls within the top ten clones. The sample was naive CD8+ T cells sorted from blood. Per the publication, the cell subset or site label means: CD45RA+CCR7+. The receptors were gathered from a woman in her twenties or thirties in good health.

This CDR3 reads CASSFSGRVTDTQYF. DNA for the CDR3: TGTGCCAGCAGCTTTAGCGGGAGGGTAACAGATACGCAGTATTTT. This chain links TRBV5-4 with TRBJ2-3, with 11 bases matching TRBD2. With 2 bases clipped from V and 3 bases from J, the junction kept 2 bases outside the gene matches. The CDR3 extends over 15 amino acids. Germline CDR1 is SGHNT and CDR2 is YYREEE (reference sequence).

The chain uses TRBV27 and TRBJ1-2, with D tentatively TRBD1 (6 bases). Germline CDR1 reads MNHEY; CDR2 reads SMNVEV (reference sequence). The V end was cut by 4 bases, the J end by 5 bases, with 14 bases between. The length of the CDR3 is 14 residues. The CDR3 is CASSWGGPGYGYTF. DNA of the CDR3: TGTGCCAGCAGTTGGGGGGGGCCGGGATATGGCTACACCTTC.

The chain links TRBV27 to TRBJ2-3, with D perhaps given as TRBD1 or TRBD2 (5 bases each). The V end lost 5 bases, the J end lost 3 bases, and 15 bases lay between the germline ends. The CDR3 is made up of 15 amino acids. Germline V CDR1 and CDR2: MNHEY, SMNVEV (reference sequence). The CDR3 is CASSKGTYGTDTQYF. Written as DNA, the CDR3 is TGTGCCAGCAGTAAGGGGACCTACGGAACAGATACGCAGTATTTT.

The chain employs TRBV7-6 and TRBJ2-7; D is unresolved. The CDR3 has 11 amino acids. Trimming took 5 bases from V and 7 from J, leaving 9 bases between them. CDR1 SGHVS and CDR2 FNYEAQ come from the germline V gene. CDR3 in amino acids: CASSPGAEQYF. The DNA for the CDR3 is TGTGCCAGCAGCCCCGGAGCTGAGCAGTACTTC.

V and J are TRBV28 and TRBJ1-5; D may be TRBD1 (5 bases). Germline V lookup: CDR1 MDHEN, CDR2 SYDVKM. The CDR3 is 16 residues long. V shed 4 bases and J shed 4 bases, with 17 bases lying between them. In DNA form, the CDR3 reads TGTGCCAGCAGTTCCTGGCAGGCGGGGGTAAATCAGCCCCAGCATTTT. Amino acid sequence: CASSSWQAGVNQPQHF.

This sequence joins TRBV29-1 and TRBJ1-2; D is unclear. V shed 7 bases and J shed 2 bases, with 8 bases lying between them. Germline CDR1 and CDR2: SQVTM and ANQGSEA. The CDR3 is 11 amino acids. The CDR3 here is CSAPDNYGYTF. The CDR3 bases are TGCAGCGCCCCCGACAACTATGGCTACACCTTC.

The chain uses TRBV4-1 and TRBJ2-7; 13 bases line up with TRBD2. The CDR3 sequence is 16 residues long. Unmatched junction bases numbered 6, after V lost 4 bases and J lost 3 bases. Germline assignment: CDR1 MGHRA and CDR2 YSYEKL. In DNA, the CDR3 is TGCGCCAGCAGCCCAGAAGGACTAGCGGGAGTCTACGAGCAGTACTTC. Residues: CASSPEGLAGVYEQYF.

With respect to this clone: In the same sample, other DNA sequences code for this CDR3. V and J are TRBV28 and TRBJ1-1; the D is unclear. Germline lookup yields CDR1 MDHEN and CDR2 SYDVKM. The CDR3 is made up of 15 amino acids. V shed 3 bases and J shed 0 bases, with 11 bases lying between them. CDR3 bases: TGTGCCAGCAGTTTCCGCCTCGGCATGAACACTGAAGCTTTCTTT. It specifies CASSFRLGMNTEAFF.

V usage is TRBV6-1 and J usage is TRBJ2-2; TRBD1 might be the D (6 bases). Between the trimmed V and J ends, which lost 3 bases and 5 bases, there was a span of 10 bases. The germline gives CDR1 MNHNS, CDR2 SASEGT. This CDR3 has 14 amino acids. CDR3 sequence (DNA): TGTGCCAGCAGTGATTTGGGGGCAACCGGGGAGCTGTTTTTT. Translation gives CASSDLGATGELFF.

V usage is TRBV4-2 and J usage is TRBJ2-1; D is ambiguous. Trimming removed 5 bases from V and 13 bases from J, with 12 bases in between. This CDR3 is built from 11 residues. Germline V CDR1 and CDR2: LGHNA, YNFKEQ. CDR3 amino acids: CASSWIQVQFF. The DNA of the CDR3 is TGTGCCAGCAGCTGGATCCAAGTACAGTTCTTC.